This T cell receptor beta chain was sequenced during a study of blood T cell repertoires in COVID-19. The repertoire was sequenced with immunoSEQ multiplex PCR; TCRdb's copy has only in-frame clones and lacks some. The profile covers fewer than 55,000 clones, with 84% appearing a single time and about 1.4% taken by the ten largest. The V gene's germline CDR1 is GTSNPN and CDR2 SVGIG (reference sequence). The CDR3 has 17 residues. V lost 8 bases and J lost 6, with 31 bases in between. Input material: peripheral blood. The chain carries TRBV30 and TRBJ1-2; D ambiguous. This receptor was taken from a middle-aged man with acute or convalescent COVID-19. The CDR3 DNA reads TGTGCCAGATATGGCCCCGACTCCATTGACCTTAAGGATGGCTACACCTTC. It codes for CARYGPDSIDLKDGYTF.